This entry concerns a single TCR beta chain. Its antigen remains unidentified. This entry belongs to a study of T cell responses to AZD1222 COVID-19 vaccine. Overall study findings and caveats: Among vaccine-associated CD4 TCRs, coverage spanned spike, with dominance at 160-218 and 743-854. After two AZD1222 doses, spike-specific TCR breadth and depth rose versus day 0.

Germline-derived CDR1 and CDR2 are MGHRA and YSYEKL. V was pared by 3 bases and J by 6 bases, with 15 bases between. CDR3 size: 14 residues. Method: immunoSEQ multiplex PCR; TCRdb's copy keeps in-frame clones and lacks some. The sample records more than 85,000 clones, roughly 86% being singletons. The material sequenced was peripheral blood, taken on day 0 of MenACWY control vaccination. The rearrangement joins TRBV4-1 to TRBJ2-7; D call uncertain. The sequence was obtained from an adult in good health. CDR3 in DNA: TGCGCCAGCAGCCACCCGTCGGACGGTACCGAGCAGTACTTC. Translated, it gives CASSHPSDGTEQYF.